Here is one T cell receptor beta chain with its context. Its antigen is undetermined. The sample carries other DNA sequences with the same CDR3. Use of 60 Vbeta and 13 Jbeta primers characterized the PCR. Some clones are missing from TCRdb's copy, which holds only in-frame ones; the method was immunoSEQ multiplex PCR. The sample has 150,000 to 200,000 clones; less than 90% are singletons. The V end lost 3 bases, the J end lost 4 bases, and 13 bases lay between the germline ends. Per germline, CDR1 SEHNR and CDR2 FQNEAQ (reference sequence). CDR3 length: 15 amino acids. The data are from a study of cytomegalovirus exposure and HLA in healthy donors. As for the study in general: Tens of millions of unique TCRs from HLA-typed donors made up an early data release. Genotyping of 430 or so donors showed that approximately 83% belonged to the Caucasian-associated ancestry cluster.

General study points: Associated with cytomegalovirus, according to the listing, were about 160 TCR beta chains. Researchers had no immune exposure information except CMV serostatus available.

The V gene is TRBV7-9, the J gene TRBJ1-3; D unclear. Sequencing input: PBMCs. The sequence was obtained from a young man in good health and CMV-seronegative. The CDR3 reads CASSLGTTGGNTIYF. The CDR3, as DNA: TGTGCCAGCAGCTTGGGAACAACGGGGGGAAACACCATATATTTT.